This T cell receptor (beta chain) is from a study of early T cells in non-severe SARS-CoV-2 infection. Study information: Chains were unpaired, as sequencing was done on bulk RNA from unsorted whole blood.

On this clonotype itself: Its matching antigen is unknown.

Molecules of cDNA were individually given unique molecular identifiers that were attached to them. TCRdb analysed the 5' RACE reads with MiXCR anew, one entry per CDR3 protein. Of 90,000 to 120,000 distinct CDR3 sequences detected, roughly an eighth appear once; the ten largest clones hold 3% to 3.5%. CDR3 size: 20 residues. The germline CDR1 and CDR2 sequences are GTSNPN and SVGIG (reference sequence). V dropped 5 bases and J dropped 0; count of bases not matched to a gene: 25. Broader study findings: Matching with VDJdb favored anti-spike CD8 responses (missing private and CD4 specificities).

Sample: whole blood. This chain links TRBV30 with TRBJ2-7; 7 bases fit TRBD1. The clonotype originates from an adult who was a healthcare worker with PCR-confirmed SARS-CoV-2 infection or an uninfected control (not recorded which). The CDR3 region is CAWDRVKVRSEARSSYEQYF. CDR3 coding DNA: TGTGCCTGGGACAGGGTTAAGGTTCGTAGCGAGGCGCGTAGCTCCTACGAGCAGTACTTC.